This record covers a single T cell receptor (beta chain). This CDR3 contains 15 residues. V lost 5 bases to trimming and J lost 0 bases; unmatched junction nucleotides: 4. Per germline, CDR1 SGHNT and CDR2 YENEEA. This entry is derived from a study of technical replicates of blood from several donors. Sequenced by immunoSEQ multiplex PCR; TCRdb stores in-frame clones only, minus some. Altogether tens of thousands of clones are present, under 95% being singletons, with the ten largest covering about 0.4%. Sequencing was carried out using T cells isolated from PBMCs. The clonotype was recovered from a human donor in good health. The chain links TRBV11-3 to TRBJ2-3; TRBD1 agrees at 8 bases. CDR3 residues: CASSADRGSTDTQYF. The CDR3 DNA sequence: TGTGCCAGCAGCGCCGACAGGGGAAGCACAGATACGCAGTATTTT.